The 31 T cell receptor beta chains presented below share a single source sample, sequenced in a study of radiation and T cells in renal cell carcinoma. Libraries were prepared by immunoSEQ multiplex PCR; TCRdb keeps only in-frame clonotypes and omits some of them. The sample carries just under 150,000 clones, 75% to 90% recorded once. The sample's time point: blood 4 weeks post-SBRT, at nephrectomy. Treatment given: 15 Gy SBRT to primary tumor, nephrectomy 4 weeks later. The sequencing here drew on blood, taken from a patient whose treatment included radiotherapy and nephrectomy. The receptors shown here come from a woman in her fifties or sixties with renal cell carcinoma.

The chain combines TRBV10-3 with TRBJ1-2; 7 nucleotides match TRBD1. The CDR3 extends over 15 amino acids. From germline, CDR1 is ENHRY and CDR2 SYGVKD. J was trimmed by 8 bases and V by 2 bases; bases with no gene match: 11. In nucleotides, the CDR3 is TGTGCCATCAGTGAGACCGGACAGGCCCTGAGAGGCTACACCTTC. It codes for CAISETGQALRGYTF.

V is TRBV4-1 and J is TRBJ2-7; TRBD2 is a possible D gene (6 bases). Germline V lookup: CDR1 MGHRA, CDR2 YSYEKL. This CDR3 is 15 amino acids long. Trimming took 4 bases from V and 2 from J, leaving 15 bases between them. The CDR3 DNA reads TGCGCCAGCAGCCCCGCATGGGGGGTTACCTACGAGCAGTACTTC. It encodes CASSPAWGVTYEQYF.

Comment on this clone: The sample has other DNA sequences that encode this CDR3 too. The chain recombines TRBV5-1 with TRBJ1-4; D not resolved. The CDR3 has 15 residues. The V end was cut by 0 bases, the J end by 0 bases, with 6 bases between. Germline V gene data show CDR1 as SGHRS and CDR2 as YFSETQ. CDR3 sequence (DNA): TGCGCCAGCAGCTTGGACGGGGCAACTAATGAAAAACTGTTTTTT. It encodes CASSLDGATNEKLFF.

This chain links TRBV2 with TRBJ2-7; D unresolved. Trimming shortened V by 0 bases and J by 3 bases, and 9 bases separated the two germline ends. This CDR3 spans 14 amino acids. The germline V gene has CDR1 SNHLY and CDR2 FYNNEI. The CDR3 reads CASSEALGVYEQYF. In DNA form, the CDR3 reads TGTGCCAGCAGTGAAGCGCTTGGGGTCTACGAGCAGTACTTC.

The chain joins TRBV13 to TRBJ2-3; D is unresolved. Trimming cost V 1 base and J 0 bases, with 8 bases left between them. CDR3 length equals 15 residues. Germline CDR1 and CDR2: PRHDT and FYEKMQ (reference sequence). The CDR3: CASSLALTSTDTQYF. The CDR3, as DNA: TGTGCCAGCAGCTTAGCTCTTACTAGCACAGATACGCAGTATTTT.

The V and J genes are TRBV10-3 and TRBJ2-2, with a weak D call TRBD2 (6 bases). Trimming took 6 bases from V and 3 from J, leaving 11 bases between them. This CDR3 contains 14 residues. Per germline, CDR1 ENHRY and CDR2 SYGVKD. This CDR3 reads CAISTTSYTGELFF. DNA of the CDR3: TGTGCCATCAGCACGACTAGTTACACCGGGGAGCTGTTTTTT.

The chain recombines TRBV28 with TRBJ1-2, with a possible D match to TRBD1 (5 bases). The CDR3 has 13 residues. The germline gives CDR1 MDHEN, CDR2 SYDVKM. CDR3 residues: CAKLGRTFDGYTF. The CDR3 coding sequence is TGTGCAAAACTGGGACGGACTTTTGATGGCTACACCTTC.

The chain employs TRBV28 and TRBJ1-2, with D uncertain. V was clipped by 2 bases and J by 8 bases, with 12 bases between them. This CDR3 has 13 residues. Germline V gene lookup returns CDR1 MDHEN and CDR2 SYDVKM. The CDR3 loop reads CASSLPGPLGYTF. The CDR3 DNA sequence: TGTGCCAGCAGTTTACCGGGCCCTCTAGGCTACACCTTC.

This clone was detected once. The rearrangement joins TRBV25-1 to TRBJ2-3, with 8 bases matching TRBD2. CDR1 is MGHDK and CDR2 is SYGVNS in the germline V gene. The CDR3 sequence is 18 residues long. V lost 3 bases to trimming and J lost 7 bases; unmatched junction nucleotides: 18. The CDR3 protein is CASSDPARVGGRRHTQYF. In DNA form, the CDR3 reads TGTGCCAGCAGTGACCCCGCTCGGGTGGGCGGGAGGCGACATACGCAGTATTTT.

The chain links TRBV27 to TRBJ1-1; D possibly corresponds to TRBD1 (6 bases). This CDR3 spans 15 amino acids. V lost 0 bases and J 9 bases, leaving 17 bases between the germline ends. CDR1 is MNHEY and CDR2 is SMNVEV in the germline V gene (reference sequence). The CDR3 here is CASSLSLQGGGKAFF. In DNA form, the CDR3 reads TGTGCCAGCAGTTTATCGCTACAGGGAGGGGGGAAAGCTTTCTTT.

This chain joins TRBV4-2 and TRBJ2-5; D may be TRBD1 or TRBD2 (5 bases each). This CDR3 has 15 residues. Deletions cut 0 bases from V and 10 bases from J, with 18 bases between. The germline CDR1 and CDR2 sequences are LGHNA and YNFKEQ. The CDR3 here is CASSQESAGTGGQYF. Here the CDR3 DNA reads TGTGCCAGCAGCCAAGAATCGGCTGGGACGGGTGGCCAGTACTTC.

This chain joins TRBV19 and TRBJ1-1; no reliable D call. The CDR3 spans 14 residues. Germline CDR1 and CDR2: LNHDA and SQIVND (reference sequence). The V end was cut by 3 bases, the J end by 0 bases, with 8 bases between. The CDR3 nucleotides read TGTGCCAGTAGTATCGATGGGGTGAACACTGAAGCTTTCTTT. As protein: CASSIDGVNTEAFF.

The chain employs TRBV9 and TRBJ2-3; D tentatively reads TRBD1 or TRBD2 (5 bases each). The germline V gene has CDR1 SGDLS and CDR2 YYNGEE. V lost 5 bases and J lost 1, with 14 bases in between. This CDR3 comprises 15 residues. CDR3 sequence (DNA): TGTGCCAGCAGTCCCCCGGGACCGGGCACAGATACGCAGTATTTT. Translated: CASSPPGPGTDTQYF.

In its sample, this clone was seen a few times. The chain couples TRBV6-5 to TRBJ1-1; the match to TRBD1 covers 8 bases. This CDR3 has 14 residues. With V trimmed by 4 bases and J by 1 base, 2 bases remained unmatched. CDR1 MNHEY and CDR2 SVGAGI come from the germline V gene. The DNA for the CDR3 is TGTGCCAGCAGTTCAGGGGGCAAGAACACTGAAGCTTTCTTT. Its translation is CASSSGGKNTEAFF.

This clone was seen a handful of times. The chain carries TRBV6-1 and TRBJ1-1, with D hard to call. Trimming removed 7 bases from V and 5 bases from J, with 17 bases in between. The CDR3 is 14 residues long. Looked up from germline, CDR1 is MNHNS and CDR2 is SASEGT. CDR3: CASMKGGTGTEAFF. The CDR3 coding sequence is TGTGCCAGCATGAAAGGTGGTACTGGAACTGAAGCTTTCTTT.

This clone was detected once. The chain carries TRBV7-2 and TRBJ1-2, with D maybe TRBD1 (5 bases). This CDR3 is built from 18 residues. Germline V gene sequence: CDR1 SGHTA, CDR2 FQGNSA. V lost 7 bases, J lost 0 bases, and 24 bases lay in between. CDR3 residues: CASIPSGLWFGANYGYTF. CDR3 in DNA: TGTGCCAGCATCCCATCGGGGCTGTGGTTTGGGGCTAACTATGGCTACACCTTC.

This chain uses TRBV5-4 with TRBJ1-4; D is undetermined. This CDR3 spans 15 amino acids. Germline V gene lookup returns CDR1 SGHNT and CDR2 YYREEE (reference sequence). With 1 base removed from V and 4 bases from J, the gap between germline ends came to 11 bases. DNA of the CDR3: TGTGCCAGCAGCTTGAATGCGGGGATTAATGAAAAACTGTTTTTT. As protein: CASSLNAGINEKLFF.

This clone showed up just once. J is TRBJ1-1 and V is TRBV2; TRBD1 aligns across 9 bases. Looked up from germline, CDR1 is SNHLY and CDR2 is FYNNEI. J was trimmed by 3 bases and V by 1 base; bases with no gene match: 9. The CDR3 consists of 17 residues. The CDR3 nucleotides are TGTGCCAGCAGTGAAGATGACAGGGGGGCGAGTGACACTGAAGCTTTCTTT. Translation: CASSEDDRGASDTEAFF.

V and J are TRBV7-9 and TRBJ1-3; TRBD1 might be the D (6 bases). Deletions cut 2 bases from V and 4 bases from J, with 18 bases between. The germline V gene encodes CDR1 SEHNR and CDR2 FQNEAQ (reference sequence). The CDR3 runs to 17 residues. CDR3 region: CASSLNPSPGAGNTIYF. CDR3 sequence (DNA): TGTGCCAGCAGCTTAAATCCCTCCCCAGGGGCGGGAAACACCATATATTTT.

This chain uses TRBV2 with TRBJ2-1; 8 bases fit TRBD1. This CDR3 has 18 amino acids. CDR1 SNHLY and CDR2 FYNNEI come from the germline V gene. The ends lost 4 bases at V and 0 bases at J; junction bases unmatched: 11. Here the CDR3 reads CASSVGTGGKSSYNEQFF. CDR3 sequence (DNA): TGTGCCAGCAGTGTTGGAACAGGGGGGAAGAGCTCCTACAATGAGCAGTTCTTC. The entire variable domain, with the rest obtained from reference TRBV2 and TRBJ2-1, is as follows: EPEVTQTPSHQVTQMGQEVILRCVPISNHLYFYWYRQILGQKVEFLVSFYNNEISEKSEIFDDQFSVERPDGSNFTLKIRSTKLEDSAMYFCASSVGTGGKSSYNEQFFGPGTRLTVL.

This chain links TRBV15 with TRBJ2-4; no reliable D call. Trimming cost V 1 base and J 7 bases, with 8 bases left between them. CDR3 length: 13 amino acids. Germline CDR1 and CDR2: LNHNV and YYDKDF (reference sequence). In DNA form, the CDR3 reads TGTGCCACCAGCAGAGTAAACAGTAACATTCAGTACTTC. This codes for CATSRVNSNIQYF.

Of note for this clone: Other DNA sequences of this sample code for an identical CDR3. The chain is built from TRBV5-4 and TRBJ2-1, with TRBD1 matching 7 bases. The germline V gene has CDR1 SGHNT and CDR2 YYREEE (reference sequence). CDR3 length: 16 amino acids. Trimming removed 0 bases from V and 0 bases from J; junction bases left unmatched: 3. CDR3 nucleotide sequence: TGTGCCAGCAGCTTGGGAGGGACAGCCTCCTACAATGAGCAGTTCTTC. Its protein product is CASSLGGTASYNEQFF.

The rearrangement links TRBV21-1 to TRBJ2-1; the table's D call TRBD2 went unverified against the DNA. TRBV21-1 is a documented pseudogene. CDR3 size: 16 residues. The DNA of the CDR3 is TGTGCCAGCAGCCTCTCTGGACTAGCGGGCGGCAATGAGCAGTTCTTC. Translating it yields CASSLSGLAGGNEQFF.

The chain carries TRBV7-2 and TRBJ1-1, with no clear D. Germline CDR1 is SGHTA and CDR2 is FQGNSA. This CDR3 comprises 14 residues. V lost 1 base and J lost 4, with 10 bases in between. CDR3 in DNA: TGTGCCAGCAGCTTAGTAAGGTCGGGCACTGAAGCTTTCTTT. Its protein is CASSLVRSGTEAFF.

This chain uses TRBV6-1 with TRBJ2-7, with 9 bases identical to TRBD1. From germline, CDR1 is MNHNS and CDR2 SASEGT. The CDR3 runs 13 residues. Trimming cost V 6 bases and J 6 bases; bases outside gene matches: 6. The CDR3 reads CASSRDRASEQYF. Written as DNA, the CDR3 is TGTGCCAGCAGCCGGGACAGGGCCTCCGAGCAGTACTTC.

This sequence joins TRBV6-4 and TRBJ1-4, with D possibly being TRBD1 (5 bases). Looked up from germline, CDR1 is MRHNA and CDR2 is SNTAGT. Trimming shortened V by 3 bases and J by 3 bases, and 11 bases separated the two germline ends. The CDR3 runs to 15 residues. The CDR3 region has the DNA TGTGCCAGCAGTGAGCAGGGCGCCCCTAATGAAAAACTGTTTTTT. Amino acid sequence: CASSEQGAPNEKLFF.

The rearrangement links TRBV6-6 to TRBJ1-2; 7 bases are shared with TRBD1. The CDR3 loop spans 14 amino acids. The V segment lost 0 bases and the J segment 6 bases; nucleotides outside the gene matches: 4. Germline lookup yields CDR1 MNHNY and CDR2 SVGAGI (reference sequence). The CDR3 loop reads CASSYSTGADGYTF. CDR3 in DNA: TGTGCCAGCAGTTACTCCACAGGGGCGGATGGCTACACCTTC.

This clone has a handful of counts. The chain employs TRBV10-3 and TRBJ1-5, with D perhaps TRBD1 (6 bases). This CDR3 region has 13 residues. The ends were cut back, 6 bases at V and 3 bases at J, with 9 bases in the middle. The V gene's germline CDR1 is ENHRY and CDR2 SYGVKD. The CDR3: CAISTGTNQPQHF. The CDR3 bases are TGTGCCATCAGCACAGGGACCAATCAGCCCCAGCATTTT.

In this sample, this clone turned up once. The chain couples TRBV5-8 to TRBJ2-5, with 12 positions matching TRBD2. CDR3 length: 15 residues. V shed 4 bases, J shed 5 bases, and the junction held 6 bases outside the gene matches. Germline V lookup: CDR1 SGHTS, CDR2 YDEGEE. CDR3 nucleotide sequence: TGTGCCAGCAGCACTAGCGGGGGGACTTGGGAGACCCAGTACTTC. This encodes CASSTSGGTWETQYF. The full variable domain, with the rest looked up from reference TRBV5-8 and TRBJ2-5, is EAGVTQSPTHLIKTRGQQATLRCSPISGHTSVYWYQQALGLGLQFLLWYDEGEERNRGNFPPRFSGRQFPNYSSELNVNALELEDSALYLCASSTSGGTWETQYFGPGTRLLVL.

The chain uses TRBV19 and TRBJ2-7; TRBD2 matches at 9 bases. Germline V gene lookup returns CDR1 LNHDA and CDR2 SQIVND (reference sequence). V trimming: 3 bases; J trimming: 3 bases; junction bases outside the gene matches: 9. The CDR3 length is 16 residues. CDR3 nucleotide sequence: TGTGCCAGTAGTATGGGCCTTTTGACTAGCGGCTACGAGCAGTACTTC. This encodes CASSMGLLTSGYEQYF.

This clone was recorded only once. This rearrangement joins TRBV28 to TRBJ2-7; possible D gene TRBD2, 5 bases. The CDR3 spans 15 residues. The V gene's germline CDR1 is MDHEN and CDR2 SYDVKM. V was pared by 5 bases and J by 4 bases, with 18 bases between. The CDR3 sequence: CASSESWTGNYEQYF. DNA of the CDR3: TGTGCCAGCAGTGAGAGCTGGACGGGGAATTACGAGCAGTACTTC.